These T cell receptor beta chains were read from a single sample in a study of T-cell memory formation after mild COVID-19. One entry per CDR3 protein, called by TCRdb with MiXCR from the 5' RACE reads. Of roughly 600,000 distinct CDR3 sequences detected, over 15% appear once; the ten largest clones hold 12%. Sequenced sample: PBMCs or a T cell subset sorted from them (not recorded which). The receptors originated from an adult woman who had mild COVID-19 (a few samples of this study predate the infection). Cell type and time point are not known. The CDR3 runs from the conserved cysteine through the conserved F or W. The D gene is left open where the match is weak. A clone size is listed for some rows: how often the clone was seen (once, few, many), or a class if it is expanded.

V gene	clone size	J gene	D gene	CDR3 protein	CDR3 DNA
TRBV6-8	.	TRBJ1-2	.	CASSRSKKDREYNYGYTF	TGTGCCAGCAGTAGAAGTAAGAAGGACAGAGAGTATAACTATGGCTACACCTTC
TRBV20-1	.	TRBJ1-1	.	CSARDPQANTEAFF	TGCAGTGCTAGAGACCCTCAGGCCAACACTGAAGCTTTCTTT
TRBV6-5	.	TRBJ2-3	TRBD2	CASSYGGRARTDTQYF	TGTGCCAGCAGTTACGGCGGGAGGGCCAGGACAGATACGCAGTATTTT
TRBV19	few	TRBJ1-5	TRBD1	CASTGTGLSNQPQHF	TGTGCCAGTACCGGGACAGGGCTAAGCAATCAGCCCCAGCATTTT
TRBV5-1	few	TRBJ2-1	.	CASSLAATSSGEQFF	TGCGCCAGCAGCTTGGCCGCCACTAGCTCTGGTGAGCAGTTCTTC
TRBV19	.	TRBJ2-7	TRBD2	CASSVLGTRSYEQYF	TGTGCCAGTAGTGTCCTAGGGACTAGGTCCTACGAGCAGTACTTC
TRBV20-1	.	TRBJ1-2	.	CSASGGPEEGYTF	TGCAGTGCTAGTGGTGGACCGGAGGAGGGCTACACCTTC
TRBV4-2	few	TRBJ2-3	TRBD1	CASSRGQGMIALSTDTQYF	TGTGCCAGCAGCCGGGGACAGGGGATGATCGCACTTAGCACAGATACGCAGTATTTT
TRBV4-1	few	TRBJ1-5	.	CASSQDAGQPQHF	TGCGCCAGCAGCCAAGATGCGGGTCAGCCCCAGCATTTT
TRBV4-1	.	TRBJ2-7	.	CASSPEATYEQYF	TGCGCCAGCAGCCCGGAGGCCACCTACGAGCAGTACTTC
TRBV18	.	TRBJ2-1	TRBD2	CASSQLAGGFDEQFF	TGTGCCAGCTCTCAACTAGCGGGGGGGTTCGATGAGCAGTTCTTC
TRBV7-9	many	TRBJ1-2	TRBD1	CASSTRRGLGYTF	TGTGCCAGCAGCACCCGAAGGGGGCTTGGCTACACCTTC
TRBV5-4	few	TRBJ2-2	.	CASSRDWNTGELFF	TGTGCCAGCAGTCGGGACTGGAACACCGGGGAGCTGTTTTTT
TRBV5-1	.	TRBJ2-7	TRBD1	CASSPSPTGASYEQYF	TGCGCCAGCAGCCCCTCACCGACAGGGGCATCCTACGAGCAGTACTTC
TRBV24-1	few	TRBJ2-1	TRBD1	CATSGPVGQGANNEQFF	TGTGCCACCAGTGGGCCAGTTGGACAGGGGGCTAACAATGAGCAGTTCTTC
TRBV29-1	.	TRBJ2-5	.	CSGDDGRETQYF	TGCAGCGGGGATGACGGCCGAGAGACCCAGTACTTC
TRBV4-1	few	TRBJ2-7	.	CASSQGDWQGDEQYF	TGCGCCAGCAGCCAAGGCGACTGGCAGGGAGACGAGCAGTACTTC
TRBV30	.	TRBJ2-1	.	CAWTRDYNEQFF	TGTGCCTGGACGAGGGACTACAATGAGCAGTTCTTC
TRBV7-9	.	TRBJ2-1	.	CASSLVSHNEQFF	TGTGCCAGCAGCTTAGTAAGCCACAATGAGCAGTTCTTC
TRBV7-9	.	TRBJ2-4	.	CASSLDQGSKNIQYF	TGTGCCAGCAGCTTAGATCAGGGTTCCAAAAACATTCAGTACTTC
TRBV18	few	TRBJ2-1	TRBD2	CASSPRNAGLAGPTHEQFF	TGTGCCAGCTCACCAAGGAATGCGGGACTAGCGGGACCCACCCATGAGCAGTTCTTC
TRBV2	few	TRBJ2-6	.	CASRGIPGLNSGANVLTF	TGTGCCAGCAGGGGTATCCCTGGACTGAACTCTGGGGCCAACGTCCTGACTTTC
TRBV4-1	.	TRBJ2-6	.	CASSQAAGANVLTF	TGCGCCAGCAGCCAGGCGGCTGGGGCCAACGTCCTGACTTTC
TRBV7-9	.	TRBJ1-4	.	CASSLRSHVQKLFF	TGTGCCAGCAGCTTAAGGTCCCACGTACAAAAACTGTTTTTT
TRBV13	.	TRBJ2-5	TRBD1	CASSLHRVAGQGETQYF	TGTGCCAGCAGCCTCCACCGAGTAGCAGGACAGGGAGAGACCCAGTACTTC
TRBV12-3/TRBV12-4	many	TRBJ2-1	.	CASSPLPNEQFF	TGTGCCAGCAGTCCCTTACCCAATGAGCAGTTCTTC
TRBV7-9	once	TRBJ2-6	.	CASSFDGSGANVLTF	TGTGCCAGCAGCTTTGACGGTTCTGGGGCCAACGTCCTGACTTTC
TRBV4-1	.	TRBJ2-5	.	CASSQEDSGTLQETQYF	TGCGCCAGCAGCCAAGAGGACTCCGGGACACTGCAAGAGACCCAGTACTTC